Shown below are 17 T cell receptor beta chains from a single sample sequenced in a study of CD8 T cells in Susac syndrome. A quantity of about 0.5 to 1 ug RNA underwent reverse transcription using random hexamers. TCRdb recomputed calls from the immunoSEQ multiplex PCR reads with MiXCR, one row per CDR3 protein. The repertoire holds 160,000 or so distinct CDR3 sequences, with roughly 94% as singletons. Input material: CD4+ T cells from PBMCs. These receptors were taken from a human donor with Susac syndrome.

The chain joins TRBV12-3 or TRBV12-4 to TRBJ2-7; the D gene is possibly TRBD1 (6 bases). The CDR3 has 15 residues. The V end was cut by 3 bases, the J end by 0 bases, with 12 bases between. CDR3 sequence reads: CASSFDRRTSYEQYF. For the CDR3, the DNA is TGTGCCAGCAGTTTTGACAGGCGAACCTCCTACGAGCAGTACTTC.

The chain has TRBV24-1 and TRBJ2-5, with 7 bases matching TRBD2. CDR1 is KGHDR, CDR2 SFDVKD, per germline. After removal of 2 bases from V and 4 bases from J, the junction contained 6 bases not matched to a gene. The CDR3 loop spans 15 amino acids. DNA for the CDR3: TGTGCCACCAGTGATTCGAGCGGGGAGGGAGAGACCCAGTACTTC. It translates to CATSDSSGEGETQYF.

V gene TRBV6-5 combines with J gene TRBJ2-6; TRBD1 aligns across 9 bases. With V trimmed by 1 base and J by 4 bases, 5 bases remained unmatched. The CDR3 is made up of 17 amino acids. Germline assignment: CDR1 MNHEY and CDR2 SVGAGI. CDR3 residues: CASSYWGTGPGANVLTF. DNA of the CDR3: TGTGCCAGCAGTTACTGGGGGACAGGGCCCGGGGCCAACGTCCTGACTTTC.

The rearrangement links TRBV12-3 or TRBV12-4 to TRBJ1-1, with D tentatively TRBD1 (6 bases). Trimming left V 4 bases short and J 11 bases short, with 14 bases between. The CDR3 spans 12 residues. This CDR3 is CASSYRDTGAFF. In nucleotides, the CDR3 is TGTGCCAGCAGTTATCGGGACACCGGCGCTTTCTTT.

The genes are TRBV20-1 and TRBJ2-1; TRBD1 agrees at 11 bases. With V trimmed by 6 bases and J by 3 bases, 4 bases remained unmatched. CDR1 and CDR2 (germline): DFQATT, SNEGSKA (reference sequence). CDR3 length equals 14 residues. In DNA form, the CDR3 reads TGCAGTGCGTTGGGACAGGGGGACTACAATGAGCAGTTCTTC. It encodes CSALGQGDYNEQFF.

This clonotype was picked up one time. V is TRBV9 and J is TRBJ2-5; a weak D match, TRBD1 (5 bases). V gave up 4 bases and J gave up 1 base, with 11 bases separating them. The CDR3 consists of 14 residues. In germline, CDR1 is SGDLS, CDR2 YYNGEE. CDR3 DNA: TGTGCCAGCAGCAATCGACAGCTCCAAGAGACCCAGTACTTC. Protein sequence: CASSNRQLQETQYF.

The chain recombines TRBV5-1 with TRBJ1-4, with no clear D. Germline V gene data show CDR1 as SGHRS and CDR2 as YFSETQ. Trimming removed 4 bases at V and 5 bases at J, with 9 bases between. CDR3 size: 13 residues. The CDR3, as DNA: TGCGCCAGCAGCCAGAATCTGAATGAAAAACTGTTTTTT. Translating gives CASSQNLNEKLFF.

The rearrangement joins TRBV19 to TRBJ1-1; the D gene is possibly TRBD1 (6 bases). Looked up from germline, CDR1 is LNHDA and CDR2 is SQIVND (reference sequence). Between the trimmed V and J ends, which lost 10 bases and 4 bases, there was a span of 19 bases. The CDR3 is 14 residues long. CDR3 in amino acids: CATGAQRMSTEAFF. The DNA for the CDR3 is TGTGCCACAGGGGCCCAGAGGATGAGCACTGAAGCTTTCTTT.

This chain joins TRBV20-1 and TRBJ2-7, with D maybe TRBD1 (5 bases). Trimming pared 1 base from V and 0 bases from J, leaving 10 bases between. The CDR3 is 14 amino acids. Germline V gene sequence: CDR1 DFQATT, CDR2 SNEGSKA (reference sequence). The CDR3 here is CSARGRALSYEQYF. As DNA, the CDR3 is TGCAGTGCTAGAGGCAGGGCCCTCTCCTACGAGCAGTACTTC.

The V call is TRBV7-9, the J call TRBJ2-7, with D possibly TRBD1 on 6 matching bases. The V end was cut by 5 bases, the J end by 6 bases, with 14 bases between. Per the germline V gene, CDR1 is SEHNR and CDR2 is FQNEAQ (reference sequence). The CDR3 is 13 amino acids. CDR3: CASSRQALSEQYF. CDR3 DNA sequence: TGTGCCAGCAGCCGACAGGCCCTGTCCGAGCAGTACTTC.

The chain combines TRBV28 with TRBJ2-7; TRBD2 matches at 7 bases. The CDR3 contains 14 residues. With 6 bases clipped from V and 0 bases from J, the junction kept 5 bases outside the gene matches. Per germline, CDR1 MDHEN and CDR2 SYDVKM. For the CDR3, the DNA is TGTGCCAGCAGCCGGGACTATCGCTCCTACGAGCAGTACTTC. It specifies CASSRDYRSYEQYF.

The chain uses TRBV3-1 and TRBJ1-3; D uncertain. Germline CDR1 and CDR2: LGHDT and YNNKEL (reference sequence). CDR3 length equals 18 residues. The ends were cut back, 3 bases at V and 1 base at J, with 19 bases in the middle. Here the CDR3 reads CASSHGLRTPRSGNTIYF. CDR3 coding DNA: TGTGCCAGCAGCCATGGCCTCAGAACCCCACGGTCTGGAAACACCATATATTTT.

This clonotype was seen a handful of times. The chain links TRBV6-5 to TRBJ1-1; maybe TRBD1 (6 bases). Germline assignment: CDR1 MNHEY and CDR2 SVGAGI. The germline V and J ends were trimmed by 0 bases and 1 base, with 12 bases remaining between them. The CDR3 totals 16 residues. The chain's CDR3 is CASSYSAGGRNTEAFF. CDR3 nucleotides: TGTGCCAGCAGTTACTCGGCCGGGGGCCGGAACACTGAAGCTTTCTTT.

The chain employs TRBV24-1 and TRBJ2-7; TRBD1 matches 9 bases. CDR1 KGHDR and CDR2 SFDVKD come from the germline V gene. The CDR3 is 15 residues long. J lost 3 bases, V lost 4 bases, and 6 bases had no gene match. The CDR3 nucleotides are TGTGCCACCAGTGACCCTCGACAGGGGGACTACGAGCAGTACTTC. It codes for CATSDPRQGDYEQYF.

This rearrangement joins TRBV29-1 to TRBJ1-1, with D perhaps TRBD1 (6 bases). The CDR3 has 14 amino acids. Trimming removed 7 bases from V and 1 base from J, with 16 bases in between. Per germline, CDR1 SQVTM and CDR2 ANQGSEA. The CDR3 region has the DNA TGCAGCGGAGAACAGGGTTCAACGAACACTGAAGCTTTCTTT. Amino acids: CSGEQGSTNTEAFF.

The chain carries TRBV14 and TRBJ2-3; 10 positions agree with TRBD2. Trimming cost V 0 bases and J 2 bases; bases outside gene matches: 8. Germline CDR1 reads SGHDN; CDR2 reads FVKESK. The CDR3 is 18 amino acids. CDR3 in amino acids: CASSQERIAGGLTDTQYF. The CDR3 bases are TGTGCCAGCAGCCAAGAAAGAATAGCGGGGGGACTCACAGATACGCAGTATTTT.

The CDR3 loop is CASHQTYTGSGANVLTF. In nucleotides, the CDR3 is TGTGCCAGTCATCAAACCTATACGGGCTCTGGGGCCAACGTCCTGACTTTC. This rearrangement joins TRBV19 to TRBJ2-6; no reliable D call. The V gene lost 8 bases and the J gene lost 0 bases, with 17 bases spanning the gap. The length of the CDR3 is 17 residues. Germline lookup yields CDR1 LNHDA and CDR2 SQIVND (reference sequence). Complete variable domain (other parts from reference TRBV19 and TRBJ2-6): DGGITQSPKYLFRKEGQNVTLSCEQNLNHDAMYWYRQDPGQGLRLIYYSQIVNDFQKGDIAEGYSVSREKKESFPLTVTSAQKNPTAFYLCASHQTYTGSGANVLTFGAGSRLTVL.